These T cell receptor beta chains were read from a single sample in a study of CD8 T cells in ankylosing spondylitis. TCRdb called the 5' RACE reads again in MiXCR, with one record for every CDR3 protein. The sample yields about 340,000 distinct CDR3 sequences, 20% to 25% seen once. The source material was blood, either unsorted or a sorted T cell fraction (not recorded which). The receptors originated from a male donor with ankylosing spondylitis or in good health (not recorded which). The CDR3 runs from the conserved cysteine through the conserved F or W.

v_call	j_call	cdr3_aa
TRBV29-1	TRBJ2-7	CSVGVAGSYEQYF
TRBV7-9	TRBJ2-1	CASSSGGGPSYNEQFF
TRBV5-6	TRBJ2-1	CASSLLPGTPYNEQFF
TRBV6-2/TRBV6-3	TRBJ2-5	CASSSPGLAGGPFAEQETQYF
TRBV30	TRBJ2-7	CAWSTYYEQYF
TRBV27	TRBJ2-7	CASSSGPGYEQYF
TRBV9	TRBJ2-7	CASSVGGLDEYEQYF
TRBV27	TRBJ2-5	CASANRETQYF
TRBV4-1	TRBJ1-1	CASSQVIENTEAFF
TRBV6-5	TRBJ2-3	CASSYSAVPGYTQYF
TRBV29-1	TRBJ2-1	CSVEAPSGSSYNEQFF
TRBV5-1	TRBJ1-1	CASSLLPTSGTEAFF
TRBV3-1	TRBJ2-3	CASSHPESSGGPSTDTQYF
TRBV29-1	TRBJ1-1	CSVEGPEGPNTEAFF
TRBV12-3/TRBV12-4	TRBJ1-5	CASRSALTPSQHF
TRBV11-2	TRBJ1-2	CASSPNYGGLYGYTF
TRBV3-1	TRBJ2-2	CASSQDLAGGFTGELFF
TRBV6-5	TRBJ2-1	CASGHKGFEQFF
TRBV9	TRBJ2-7	CASSVRLAGANSYEQYF
TRBV3-1	TRBJ2-1	CASSSPDRGHNEQFF
TRBV5-6	TRBJ2-3	CASSVDPISDTQYF
TRBV5-1	TRBJ2-5	CASSLRPGTGMEETQYF
TRBV28	TRBJ2-2	CASTLSLGLTGELFF
TRBV20-1	TRBJ2-7	CSAVSGTGSYEQYF
TRBV19	TRBJ1-2	CASGTPGTGLYGYTF
TRBV21-1	TRBJ2-2	CASSNIGTENTGELFF
TRBV2	TRBJ2-1	CASSEVAGFNEQFF
TRBV2	TRBJ1-5	CASSEGTGRGQPQHF
TRBV19	TRBJ2-1	CASTPGGGGSYNEQFF
TRBV12-1	TRBJ2-2	CASSFGDRGLGGELFF
TRBV6-1	TRBJ2-2	CASSWEAGTGELFF
TRBV12-3/TRBV12-4	TRBJ2-7	CASKVGQGYEQYF